Each of the 27 T cell receptor beta chains below was sequenced from the same sample in a study of OX40 agonist ivuxolimab in advanced cancers. The table came from immunoSEQ multiplex PCR; TCRdb's copy has only in-frame clones and leaves some out. The repertoire holds approximately 71,000 clones, with 84% as singletons. This material consisted of CD4+ or CD8+ T cells sorted from blood, taken in a trial of the OX40 agonist ivuxolimab. The receptor source for this set is an adult with an advanced solid tumor such as melanoma, head and neck, liver or kidney cancer.

CDR3 sequence: CASSPTWAGLYNEQFF. DNA for the CDR3: TGTGCCAGCAGTCCAACGTGGGCGGGCTTATACAATGAGCAGTTCTTC. The chain employs TRBV28 and TRBJ2-1; D may be TRBD2 (5 bases). CDR3 length: 16 amino acids. Germline V gene data show CDR1 as MDHEN and CDR2 as SYDVKM. V lost 5 bases and J lost 4, with 18 bases in between. The full variable domain, in which reference TRBV28 and TRBJ2-1 provide the parts outside the CDR3, is DVKVTQSSRYLVKRTGEKVFLECVQDMDHENMFWYRQDPGLGLRLIYFSYDVKMKEKGDIPEGYSVSREKKERFSLILESASTNQTSMYLCASSPTWAGLYNEQFFGPGTRLTVL.

In DNA form, the CDR3 reads TGTGCCAGCAGCTCCTCGGGCCCAGGGGGAAACACCGGGGAGCTGTTTTTT. This sequence encodes CASSSSGPGGNTGELFF. This chain uses TRBV7-6 with TRBJ2-2; 7 bases agree with TRBD1. The J segment lost 2 bases and the V segment lost 4 bases, leaving 10 bases of the junction unmatched. There are 17 residues in the CDR3. Germline lookup yields CDR1 SGHVS and CDR2 FNYEAQ.

J is TRBJ2-2 and V is TRBV19; no firm D call. V dropped 5 bases and J dropped 8 bases, with 12 bases sitting between them. The CDR3 spans 13 residues. In germline, CDR1 is LNHDA, CDR2 SQIVND (reference sequence). CDR3 sequence reads: CASSLRNTGELFF. The CDR3 DNA is TGTGCCAGTAGTCTCCGTAATACTGGGGAGCTGTTTTTT.

The table lists this clone with a count of one. The rearrangement uses TRBV9 and TRBJ2-5; TRBD2 matches at 8 bases. V gave up 2 bases and J gave up 5 bases; unmatched junction bases: 8. Per the germline V gene, CDR1 is SGDLS and CDR2 is YYNGEE. This CDR3 has 15 residues. This chain's CDR3 is CASSVGGTSGETQYF. The CDR3 DNA is TGTGCCAGCAGCGTGGGGGGTACTAGCGGTGAGACCCAGTACTTC.

This clone was counted only a few times. The chain joins TRBV14 to TRBJ2-7, with a weak D call TRBD1 (6 bases). The V gene lost 0 bases and the J gene lost 7 bases, with 10 bases spanning the gap. This CDR3 has 13 residues. Germline values: CDR1 SGHDN, CDR2 FVKESK. The CDR3 spells CASSQDPQGEQYF. The CDR3 coding sequence is TGTGCCAGCAGCCAAGATCCCCAGGGGGAGCAGTACTTC.

The CDR3 bases are TGTGCCAGTAGTCCCCGACAGCTTGAAGCTTTCTTT. Residues: CASSPRQLEAFF. The V gene is TRBV19, the J gene TRBJ1-1, with D perhaps matching TRBD1 (5 bases). This CDR3 is built from 12 residues. Germline values: CDR1 LNHDA, CDR2 SQIVND (reference sequence). The V end was cut by 5 bases, the J end by 7 bases, with 11 bases between.

The V call is TRBV5-1, the J call TRBJ2-3; D perhaps matches TRBD1 (6 bases). Germline CDR1 and CDR2: SGHRS and YFSETQ. CDR3 length: 16 residues. Trimming removed 1 base at V and 0 bases at J, with 12 bases between. The CDR3 protein is CASSLWDKTSTDTQYF. In nucleotides, the CDR3 is TGCGCCAGCAGCTTGTGGGACAAGACTAGCACAGATACGCAGTATTTT. Together with reference TRBV5-1 and TRBJ2-3, the CDR3 gives the full variable domain: KAGVTQTPRYLIKTRGQQVTLSCSPISGHRSVSWYQQTPGQGLQFLFEYFSETQRNKGNFPGRFSGRQFSNSRSEMNVSTLELGDSALYLCASSLWDKTSTDTQYFGPGTRLTVL.

The J gene is TRBJ1-2, the V gene TRBV5-4; 8 nucleotides match TRBD1. Germline CDR1 and CDR2: SGHNT and YYREEE (reference sequence). The CDR3 is 16 amino acids. After removal of 0 bases from V and 2 bases from J, the junction contained 6 bases not matched to a gene. As DNA, the CDR3 is TGTGCCAGCAGCTTGGCAGGGGGCGCGCGGAACTATGGCTACACCTTC. Protein: CASSLAGGARNYGYTF.

As DNA, the CDR3 is TGTGCCAGCAGTTTTGAGGGACAGGGGACCTATGGCTACACCTTC. The encoded protein is CASSFEGQGTYGYTF. The J gene is TRBJ1-2, the V gene TRBV6-5; 10 nucleotides align to TRBD1. In germline, CDR1 is MNHEY, CDR2 SVGAGI. The CDR3 has 15 amino acids. V trimming: 4 bases; J trimming: 4 bases; junction bases outside the gene matches: 6.

This chain joins TRBV19 and TRBJ1-1; the D is unclear. Trimming stripped 3 bases from V and 1 base from J, with 6 bases between. The CDR3 runs 13 residues. Germline assignment: CDR1 LNHDA and CDR2 SQIVND (reference sequence). CDR3 in amino acids: CASSIYENTEAFF. DNA of the CDR3: TGTGCCAGTAGTATTTACGAGAACACTGAAGCTTTCTTT.

This chain connects TRBV11-2 to TRBJ2-5, with TRBD2 identical over 12 bases. V trimming: 3 bases; J trimming: 13 bases; junction bases outside the gene matches: 9. The CDR3 totals 14 residues. Germline V gene sequence: CDR1 SGHAT, CDR2 FQNNGV. The CDR3 bases are TGTGCCAGCAGCTTGATACTAGCGGGGGGCGTTAGGTACTTC. It codes for CASSLILAGGVRYF.

The chain couples TRBV6-6 to TRBJ2-7; a possible D gene is TRBD2 (5 bases). Germline CDR1 and CDR2: MNHNY and SVGAGI (reference sequence). This CDR3 spans 15 amino acids. V lost 2 bases and J 1 base, leaving 12 bases between the germline ends. CDR3 sequence reads: CASSYAPGKSYEQYF. In nucleotides, the CDR3 is TGTGCCAGCAGTTACGCCCCCGGGAAATCCTACGAGCAGTACTTC.

This clone showed up just once. The genes are TRBV7-2 and TRBJ1-5; D is possibly TRBD1 (5 bases). The ends were cut back, 2 bases at V and 5 bases at J, with 10 bases in the middle. The CDR3 consists of 14 residues. The germline CDR1 and CDR2 sequences are SGHTA and FQGNSA. CDR3 bases: TGTGCCAGCAGCTTAACCGGGGACCATCAGCCCCAGCATTTT. Its protein product is CASSLTGDHQPQHF.

This chain uses TRBV25-1 with TRBJ2-1; 9 nucleotides align to TRBD2. Per the germline V gene, CDR1 is MGHDK and CDR2 is SYGVNS. The CDR3 has 16 amino acids. The ends lost 5 bases at V and 7 bases at J; junction bases unmatched: 12. The CDR3 is CASSPYSGGGLNEQFF. DNA for the CDR3: TGTGCCAGCAGTCCTTATAGCGGGGGCGGTTTGAATGAGCAGTTCTTC.

The CDR3: CASRLKTSVGYNSPLHF. The DNA of the CDR3 is TGTGCCAGCAGACTGAAAACTTCGGTTGGGTATAATTCACCCCTCCACTTT. The V and J genes are TRBV27 and TRBJ1-6, with D unresolved. This CDR3 region has 17 residues. Germline CDR1 MNHEY, CDR2 SMNVEV (reference sequence). V shed 6 bases and J shed 4 bases, with 19 bases lying between them.

The V gene is TRBV6-1, the J gene TRBJ2-3; unclear D gene. Trimming stripped 7 bases from V and 0 bases from J, with 14 bases between. Germline V CDR1 and CDR2: MNHNS, SASEGT. The CDR3 is 15 residues long. The chain's CDR3 is CASNRRPISTDTQYF. CDR3 sequence (DNA): TGTGCCAGCAACCGACGGCCCATCAGCACAGATACGCAGTATTTT.

The rearrangement uses TRBV5-1 and TRBJ2-2; 13 bases map to TRBD2. Germline V gives CDR1 SGHRS, CDR2 YFSETQ. Germline trimming cut 4 bases from V and 5 bases from J; bases unmatched to any gene: 5. The CDR3 spans 16 residues. CDR3 amino acids: CASSPRLAGGTGELFF. The CDR3 DNA sequence: TGCGCCAGCAGCCCTAGACTAGCGGGAGGAACCGGGGAGCTGTTTTTT. Full variable domain (rest looked up from reference TRBV5-1 and TRBJ2-2): KAGVTQTPRYLIKTRGQQVTLSCSPISGHRSVSWYQQTPGQGLQFLFEYFSETQRNKGNFPGRFSGRQFSNSRSEMNVSTLELGDSALYLCASSPRLAGGTGELFFGEGSRLTVL.

V and J are TRBV21-1 and TRBJ1-1. TRBV21-1 represents a pseudogene. CDR3 length: 15 residues. CDR3 sequence reads: CASSILVRRGSEAFF. In nucleotides, the CDR3 is TGTGCCAGCAGCATCCTCGTCAGGCGCGGTTCTGAAGCTTTCTTT.

The chain carries TRBV7-2 and TRBJ2-5; TRBD1 aligns across 7 bases. With V trimmed by 3 bases and J by 2 bases, 0 bases remained unmatched. The germline V gene has CDR1 SGHTA and CDR2 FQGNSA. This CDR3 contains 13 residues. CDR3 region: CASSLGQQETQYF. The CDR3 DNA is TGTGCCAGCAGCTTGGGACAGCAAGAGACCCAGTACTTC. The entire variable domain, with the rest obtained from reference TRBV7-2 and TRBJ2-5, is as follows: GAGVSQSPSNKVTEKGKDVELRCDPISGHTALYWYRQSLGQGLEFLIYFQGNSAPDKSGLPSDRFSAERTGGSVSTLTIQRTQQEDSAVYLCASSLGQQETQYFGPGTRLLVL.

CDR3 DNA: TGTGCCAGCAGCTTAGGATTAGGAGGGAGCCGGAGCAATGAGCAGTTCTTC. This gives the protein CASSLGLGGSRSNEQFF. The chain has TRBV7-9 and TRBJ2-1, with a weak D call TRBD2 (6 bases). Trimming stripped 1 base from V and 6 bases from J, with 19 bases between. The length of the CDR3 is 17 residues. Germline lookup yields CDR1 SEHNR and CDR2 FQNEAQ (reference sequence).

This clone occurred once. V usage is TRBV13 and J usage is TRBJ1-2, with TRBD1 matching 7 bases. The CDR3 covers 15 residues. Germline trimming cut 3 bases from V and 4 bases from J; bases unmatched to any gene: 8. Germline CDR1 PRHDT, CDR2 FYEKMQ (reference sequence). The CDR3 reads CASSFIDRETYGYTF. In DNA form, the CDR3 reads TGTGCCAGCAGCTTCATAGACAGGGAGACCTATGGCTACACCTTC.

V usage is TRBV7-6 and J usage is TRBJ2-7, with a tentative D call TRBD1 (5 bases). CDR1 and CDR2 (germline): SGHVS, FNYEAQ. Trimming cost V 2 bases and J 6 bases, with 11 bases left between them. CDR3 length equals 13 residues. The CDR3 loop is CASSLSREREQYF. The CDR3 DNA is TGTGCCAGCAGCTTATCCAGGGAACGCGAGCAGTACTTC. Complete variable domain (other parts from reference TRBV7-6 and TRBJ2-7): GAGVSQSPRYKVTKRGQDVALRCDPISGHVSLYWYRQALGQGPEFLTYFNYEAQQDKSGLPNDRFSAERPEGSISTLTIQRTEQRDSAMYRCASSLSREREQYFGPGTRLTVT.

This chain joins TRBV11-2 and TRBJ2-7; D is ambiguous. This CDR3 comprises 11 residues. Germline values: CDR1 SGHAT, CDR2 FQNNGV. V lost 5 bases, J lost 9 bases, and 11 bases lay in between. The CDR3: CASSRVGGQYF. The CDR3 nucleotides are TGTGCCAGCAGCCGGGTTGGTGGGCAGTACTTC.

This clone was counted between two and nine times. The chain is built from TRBV7-3 and TRBJ1-2; D ambiguous. CDR1 and CDR2 (germline): SGHTA, FQGTGA. The CDR3 length is 13 residues. The germline V and J ends were trimmed by 1 base and 7 bases, with 10 bases remaining between them. This CDR3 reads CASSLISQAGYTF. In DNA form, the CDR3 reads TGTGCCAGCAGCTTAATTAGTCAGGCTGGCTACACCTTC.

Worth noting for this clone: This CDR3 is also generated by other DNA sequences in the sample. This rearrangement joins TRBV7-3 to TRBJ2-3, with D uncertain. Germline V gene lookup returns CDR1 SGHTA and CDR2 FQGTGA. The CDR3 contains 12 residues. Trimming took 4 bases from V and 5 from J, leaving 7 bases between them. The DNA for the CDR3 is TGTGCCAGCAGCTCAGTGGGAGATACGCAGTATTTT. As protein: CASSSVGDTQYF.

The chain recombines TRBV14 with TRBJ2-4, with D tentatively TRBD2 (7 bases). Germline V CDR1 and CDR2: SGHDN, FVKESK. The CDR3 is 17 residues long. V was pared by 4 bases and J by 6 bases, with 22 bases between. The CDR3 DNA sequence: TGTGCCAGCAGCCCGCTGGAGGGGGGGATCCTTGGAAACATTCAGTACTTC. Protein product: CASSPLEGGILGNIQYF.

The chain combines TRBV11-2 with TRBJ2-1; D call uncertain. The CDR3 covers 13 residues. Per the germline V gene, CDR1 is SGHAT and CDR2 is FQNNGV. With 8 bases removed from V and 9 bases from J, the gap between germline ends came to 17 bases. In nucleotides, the CDR3 is TGTGCCAGCGATTCGGGTCGAAGAACTGAGCAGTTCTTC. This sequence encodes CASDSGRRTEQFF.